This T cell receptor beta chain stems from a study of shared clonotypes between healthy human individuals. There are 14 residues in the CDR3. Trimming cost V 6 bases and J 2 bases, with 12 bases left between them. CDR1 is LNHNV and CDR2 is YYDKDF in the germline V gene (reference sequence). All of the donors resided in Nashville, Tennessee, and each was a Caucasian adult. Overall study results and limits: Having only a few donors restricted how much genetic and exposure-history diversity was captured.

This clone was seen repeatedly, ten times or more. What it recognizes is unknown. Some clones are missing from TCRdb's copy, which holds only in-frame ones; the method was immunoSEQ multiplex PCR. The data contain approximately 510,000 clones, 75% to 85% of them singletons. Sequenced sample: PBMCs. This sequence joins TRBV15 and TRBJ2-3; unclear D gene. The receptor was isolated from a woman aged 40 to 50 in good health. Some clones in this sample may be carry-over from other donors' samples. For the CDR3, the DNA is TGTGCCACCAGAAATACCTACGACACAGATACGCAGTATTTT. It is translated as CATRNTYDTDTQYF.